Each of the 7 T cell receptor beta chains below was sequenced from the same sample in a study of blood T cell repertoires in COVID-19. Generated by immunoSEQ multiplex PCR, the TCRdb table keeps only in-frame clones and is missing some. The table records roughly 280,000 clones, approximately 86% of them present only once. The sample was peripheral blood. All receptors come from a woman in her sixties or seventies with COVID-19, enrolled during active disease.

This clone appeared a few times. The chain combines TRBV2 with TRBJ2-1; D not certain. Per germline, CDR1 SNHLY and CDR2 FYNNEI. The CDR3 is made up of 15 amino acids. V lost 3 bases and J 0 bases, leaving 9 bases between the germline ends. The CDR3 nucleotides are TGTGCCAGCAGTGATATGCGGAGCTCCTACAATGAGCAGTTCTTC. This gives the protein CASSDMRSSYNEQFF. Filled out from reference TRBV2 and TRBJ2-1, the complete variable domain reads EPEVTQTPSHQVTQMGQEVILRCVPISNHLYFYWYRQILGQKVEFLVSFYNNEISEKSEIFDDQFSVERPDGSNFTLKIRSTKLEDSAMYFCASSDMRSSYNEQFFGPGTRLTVL.

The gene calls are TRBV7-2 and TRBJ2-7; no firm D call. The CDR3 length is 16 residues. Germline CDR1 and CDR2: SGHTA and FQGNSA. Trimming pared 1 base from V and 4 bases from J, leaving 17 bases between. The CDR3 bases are TGTGCCAGCAGCTTAGAGAGGTTGTCGGTATTTTACGAGCAGTACTTC. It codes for CASSLERLSVFYEQYF.

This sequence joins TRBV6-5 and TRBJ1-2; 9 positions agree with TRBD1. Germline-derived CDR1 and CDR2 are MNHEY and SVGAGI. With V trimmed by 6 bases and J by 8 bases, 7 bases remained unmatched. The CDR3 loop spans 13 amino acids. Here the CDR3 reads CASSVQGALGYTF. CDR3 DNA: TGTGCCAGCAGCGTACAGGGGGCTCTCGGCTACACCTTC.

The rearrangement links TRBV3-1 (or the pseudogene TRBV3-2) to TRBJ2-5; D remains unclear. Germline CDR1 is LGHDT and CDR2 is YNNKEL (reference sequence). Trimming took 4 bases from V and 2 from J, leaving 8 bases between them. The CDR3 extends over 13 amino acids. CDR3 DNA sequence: TGTGCCAGCAGCCGCCGGGTTCAAGAGACCCAGTACTTC. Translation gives CASSRRVQETQYF.

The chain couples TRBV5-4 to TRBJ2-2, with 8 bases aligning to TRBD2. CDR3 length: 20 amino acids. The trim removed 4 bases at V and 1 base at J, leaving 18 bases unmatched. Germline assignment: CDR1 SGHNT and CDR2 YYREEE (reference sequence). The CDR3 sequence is CASSQKQGGVAGQNTGELFF. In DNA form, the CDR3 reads TGTGCCAGCAGCCAGAAGCAGGGAGGGGTAGCGGGGCAGAACACCGGGGAGCTGTTTTTT.

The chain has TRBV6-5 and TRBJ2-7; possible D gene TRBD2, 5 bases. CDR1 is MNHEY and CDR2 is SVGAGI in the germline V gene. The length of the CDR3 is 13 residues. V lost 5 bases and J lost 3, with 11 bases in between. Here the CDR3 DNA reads TGTGCCAGCAGTAAACGGACTCTCTACGAGCAGTACTTC. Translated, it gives CASSKRTLYEQYF.

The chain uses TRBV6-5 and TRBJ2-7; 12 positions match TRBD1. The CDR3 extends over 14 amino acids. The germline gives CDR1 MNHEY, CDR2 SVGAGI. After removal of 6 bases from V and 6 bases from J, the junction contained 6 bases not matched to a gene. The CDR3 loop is CASSLGQGAFEQYF. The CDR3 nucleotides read TGTGCCAGCAGCTTGGGACAGGGGGCGTTCGAGCAGTACTTC.